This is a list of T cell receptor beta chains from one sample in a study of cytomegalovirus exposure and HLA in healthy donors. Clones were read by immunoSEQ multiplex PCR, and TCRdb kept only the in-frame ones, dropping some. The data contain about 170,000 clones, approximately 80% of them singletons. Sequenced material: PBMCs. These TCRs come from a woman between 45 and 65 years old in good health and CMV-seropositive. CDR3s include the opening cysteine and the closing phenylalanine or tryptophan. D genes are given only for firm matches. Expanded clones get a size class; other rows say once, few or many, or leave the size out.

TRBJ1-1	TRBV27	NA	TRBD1	CASSFRGWDTEAFF	TGTGCCAGCAGTTTCAGGGGGTGGGACACTGAAGCTTTCTTT
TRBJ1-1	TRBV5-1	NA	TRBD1	CASSSPWDRVNTEAFF	TGCGCCAGCAGCTCGCCTTGGGACAGAGTAAACACTGAAGCTTTCTTT
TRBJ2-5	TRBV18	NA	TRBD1	CASSLLTGYQETQYF	TGTGCCAGCTCACTACTGACAGGGTACCAAGAGACCCAGTACTTC
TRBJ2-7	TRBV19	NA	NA	CASRAGGGSNLQYF	TGTGCCAGTAGAGCGGGCGGCGGGTCTAACCTTCAGTACTTC
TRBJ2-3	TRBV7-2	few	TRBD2	CASSLRAGDTDTQYF	TGTGCCAGCAGCTTAAGAGCGGGGGACACAGATACGCAGTATTTT
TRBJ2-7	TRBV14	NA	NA	CASSQSVEQYF	TGTGCCAGCAGCCAAAGTGTCGAGCAGTACTTC
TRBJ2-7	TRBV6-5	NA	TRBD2	CASSFLAGGDEQYF	TGTGCCAGCAGTTTCTTAGCGGGAGGGGACGAGCAGTACTTC
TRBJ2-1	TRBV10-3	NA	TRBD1	CASGGQGTYNEQFF	TGTGCCAGCGGGGGACAGGGCACCTACAATGAGCAGTTCTTC
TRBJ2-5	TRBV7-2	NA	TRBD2	CASGGGPGRETQYF	TGTGCCAGCGGCGGGGGGCCAGGACGAGAGACCCAGTACTTC
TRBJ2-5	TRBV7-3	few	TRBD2	CASSPAGGSQETQYF	TGTGCCAGCAGCCCCGCGGGGGGCTCCCAAGAGACCCAGTACTTC
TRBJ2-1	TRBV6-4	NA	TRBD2	CASSDSPTSGRAIHNEQFF	TGTGCCAGCAGTGACTCCCCGACTAGCGGGAGGGCCATACACAATGAGCAGTTCTTC
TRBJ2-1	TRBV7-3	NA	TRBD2	CASSTHLAGGSYNEQFF	TGTGCCAGCAGCACCCATCTAGCGGGGGGGTCCTACAATGAGCAGTTCTTC
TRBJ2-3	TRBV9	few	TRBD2	CASSVAPYVSGGADTQYF	TGTGCCAGCAGCGTAGCCCCCTACGTTAGCGGGGGTGCAGATACGCAGTATTTT
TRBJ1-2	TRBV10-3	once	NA	CAISSDRGYGYTF	TGTGCCATCAGCTCCGACAGAGGCTATGGCTACACCTTC
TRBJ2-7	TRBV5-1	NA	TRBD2	CASSPKGSGGSGEQYF	TGCGCCAGCAGCCCCAAGGGGAGCGGGGGTTCGGGCGAGCAGTACTTC
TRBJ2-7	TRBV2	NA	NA	CASSTGFGFEQYF	TGTGCCAGCAGTACAGGTTTTGGTTTCGAGCAGTACTTC
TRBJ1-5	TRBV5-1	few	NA	CASSLKQGFLNGRPPQHF	TGCGCCAGCAGCTTGAAGCAGGGTTTTCTTAACGGGCGGCCGCCCCAGCATTTT
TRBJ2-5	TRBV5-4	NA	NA	CASSRTLSQETQYF	TGTGCCAGCAGCCGGACTTTGTCGCAAGAGACCCAGTACTTC
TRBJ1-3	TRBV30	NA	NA	CAWSFRGSSGNTIYF	TGTGCCTGGAGTTTCAGGGGTAGCTCTGGAAACACCATATATTTT
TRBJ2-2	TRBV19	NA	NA	CASIGMRSVTGELFF	TGTGCCAGTATCGGGATGAGGTCGGTAACCGGGGAGCTGTTTTTT
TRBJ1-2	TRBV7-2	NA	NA	CASSLVRANYGYTF	TGTGCCAGCAGCTTAGTGCGTGCTAACTATGGCTACACCTTC
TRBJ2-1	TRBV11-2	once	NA	CASSLGGLVARVSYNEQFF	TGTGCCAGCAGCTTAGGGGGACTGGTTGCTAGGGTATCCTACAATGAGCAGTTCTTC
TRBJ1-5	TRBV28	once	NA	CASRWEGGAQPQHF	TGTGCCAGCAGGTGGGAGGGAGGGGCCCAGCCCCAGCATTTT